The clone carrying this T cell receptor beta chain was seen many times. Its target is unknown. TCRdb ran MiXCR on the reads and lists one entry per CDR3 protein. Of about 39,000 distinct CDR3 sequences listed, 9% to 15% were seen once; the top ten hold about 8.2%. The data stem from a study of type 1 regulatory T cells. The CDR3 is 15 amino acids. Germline V CDR1 and CDR2: SGHTA, FQGNSA. The ends lost 5 bases at V and 3 bases at J; junction bases unmatched: 7. The sample comprised cultured non-Tr1 T cells, either the whole culture or a sorted T cell fraction (not recorded which). The clonotype comes from a human donor in good health. The chain uses TRBV7-2 and TRBJ2-3; 8 nucleotides align to TRBD2. CDR3 in DNA: TGTGCCAGCAGCCCCCGCGGGGGGCGGACAGATACGCAGTATTTT. This gives the protein CASSPRGGRTDTQYF.